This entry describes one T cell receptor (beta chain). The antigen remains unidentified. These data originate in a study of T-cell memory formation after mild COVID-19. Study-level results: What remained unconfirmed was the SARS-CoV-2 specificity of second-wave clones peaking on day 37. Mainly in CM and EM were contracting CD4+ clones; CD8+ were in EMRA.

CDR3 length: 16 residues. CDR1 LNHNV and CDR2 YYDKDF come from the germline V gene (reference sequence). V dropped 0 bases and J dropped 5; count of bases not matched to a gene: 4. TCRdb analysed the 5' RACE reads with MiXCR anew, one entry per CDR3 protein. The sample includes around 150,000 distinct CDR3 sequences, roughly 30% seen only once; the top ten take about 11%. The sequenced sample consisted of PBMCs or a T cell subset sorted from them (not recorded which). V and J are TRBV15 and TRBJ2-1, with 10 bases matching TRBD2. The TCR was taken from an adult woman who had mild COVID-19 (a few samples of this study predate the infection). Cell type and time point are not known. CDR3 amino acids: CATSRDRLAGDNEQFF. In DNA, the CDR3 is TGTGCCACCAGCAGAGATAGGCTAGCGGGAGACAATGAGCAGTTCTTC.